This T cell receptor (beta chain) was profiled in a study of shared clonotypes between healthy human individuals. Looking at the study overall: Donors, aged 18 to 49, were a couple of women and three men. Whole-study findings and limits: The four-donor shared clonotypes exceeded non-shared clonotypes in generation probability, with non-shared ones scoring lower.

The V end was cut by 5 bases, the J end by 3 bases, with 13 bases between. Germline V gives CDR1 SGHTA, CDR2 FQGNSA. CDR3 length equals 14 residues. About this clone: Its target is unknown.

The authors' processing: ImmunoSEQ output held junction-only sequences without quality scores, so filtering differed. Measured with immunoSEQ multiplex PCR; TCRdb has only the in-frame clones, and not every one. V, J and clone size reflect that table, while D and trimming were determined from the DNA. The data contain about 2 million clones, over 85% of them singletons. The chain employs TRBV7-2 and TRBJ2-5, with D hard to call. Material for sequencing was naive CD4+ T cells sorted from blood. Specified subset: CD45RA+ positively selected. This TCR was sampled from a man in his late teens or twenties in good health. Here the CDR3 reads CASSPHYYEETQYF. The DNA for the CDR3 is TGTGCCAGCAGCCCTCACTACTACGAAGAGACCCAGTACTTC.